This T cell receptor beta chain was sequenced in a study of CD8+ T cells in alopecia areata. Study-wide background: Tofacitinib was taken orally by treated patients, and the dose was 5 to 10 mg twice daily. Tofacitinib lasted 6 to 18 months, then 6 months off drug.

In regard to this clone: Its antigen is unknown.

Study-level findings and limits: How baseline CD8+ expansion relates to response remains uncertain (there was one nonresponder).

The sequencing template was cDNA reverse transcribed from extracted RNA. Clones were read by immunoSEQ multiplex PCR, and TCRdb kept only the in-frame ones, dropping some. Of over 150,000 clones in the sample, roughly 64% were seen once. Germline-derived CDR1 and CDR2 are MNHNY and SVGAGI (reference sequence). The CDR3 has 15 residues. V was shortened by 0 bases and J by 3 bases, with 11 bases between the two germline ends. Sample treatment: oral pan-JAK inhibitor, 5-10 mg twice daily. Lesional scalp punch biopsies and peripheral blood came from alopecia areata patients. The chain is built from TRBV6-6 and TRBJ2-5; no reliable D call. The sequence came from a human donor with alopecia areata. The source material was CD4+ T cells sorted from blood, sampled at week 24, from a patient treated with tofacitinib. DNA of the CDR3: TGTGCCAGCAGTTACTCCACCGGACGCAAAGAGACCCAGTACTTC. Its protein product is CASSYSTGRKETQYF.